These 27 T cell receptor beta chains were all obtained from the same sample, sequenced in a study of blood T cells in healthy people across ages (dated by TCRdb to the mid-2010s). Receptor libraries were prepared by 5' RACE. Sequencing took place on an Illumina HiSeq 2500. A second PCR of about 7 to 12 cycles was run with a J-beta primer mix and a sample-barcoded 5' primer. In-frame beta chains were kept once TCRdb had trimmed the public reads at Q25 with fastp and called clones with MiXCR. When rows share a CDR3 protein, they turn into one entry using the most common DNA and genes. This sample lists about 1.8 million distinct CDR3 sequences; 49% were detected once. 2.1% of the sample is in the top ten clones. Sequenced material: blood. Receptor source: a woman aged 40-49 years in good health.

The rearrangement links TRBV11-1 to TRBJ2-1, with 7 bases fitting TRBD1. CDR1 is SGHAT and CDR2 is FQDESV in the germline V gene (reference sequence). The CDR3 length is 15 residues. V was clipped by 6 bases and J by 0 bases; unmatched bases: 5. CDR3 residues: CASRIPGGSYNEQFF. CDR3 nucleotides: TGTGCCAGCAGGATTCCAGGGGGCTCCTACAATGAGCAGTTCTTC.

The gene calls are TRBV5-1 and TRBJ2-1; 11 nucleotides line up with TRBD1. CDR3 length: 18 amino acids. Germline CDR1 reads SGHRS; CDR2 reads YFSETQ. Germline trimming cut 3 bases from V and 0 bases from J; bases unmatched to any gene: 8. The CDR3: CASSSGTGGRSSYNEQFF. DNA of the CDR3: TGCGCCAGCAGCTCCGGGACAGGGGGAAGGAGCTCCTACAATGAGCAGTTCTTC. Complete variable domain (other parts from reference TRBV5-1 and TRBJ2-1): KAGVTQTPRYLIKTRGQQVTLSCSPISGHRSVSWYQQTPGQGLQFLFEYFSETQRNKGNFPGRFSGRQFSNSRSEMNVSTLELGDSALYLCASSSGTGGRSSYNEQFFGPGTRLTVL.

This clonotype was counted only a few times. This chain links TRBV24-1 with TRBJ2-4, with D maybe TRBD1 (6 bases). CDR1 is KGHDR and CDR2 is SFDVKD in the germline V gene. This CDR3 spans 15 amino acids. V was shortened by 4 bases and J by 7 bases, with 16 bases between the two germline ends. The CDR3 coding sequence is TGTGCCACCAGTGAAAAGGACAGCCTTATGAACATTCAGTACTTC. As protein: CATSEKDSLMNIQYF.

V and J are TRBV28 and TRBJ2-4; the D is unclear. Trimming removed 6 bases from V and 1 base from J, with 19 bases in between. The CDR3 totals 17 residues. Per the germline V gene, CDR1 is MDHEN and CDR2 is SYDVKM. The CDR3 loop is CASSPGIQPNAKNIQYF. DNA of the CDR3: TGTGCCAGCAGCCCCGGCATACAACCTAATGCCAAAAACATTCAGTACTTC.

This chain connects TRBV6-5 to TRBJ1-1, with unresolved D. The germline V gene has CDR1 MNHEY and CDR2 SVGAGI. This CDR3 contains 15 residues. V was trimmed by 6 bases and J by 1 base, leaving 15 bases between them. This CDR3 reads CASSVSRRENTEAFF. In nucleotides, the CDR3 is TGTGCCAGCAGCGTATCCAGAAGAGAGAACACTGAAGCTTTCTTT.

The chain recombines TRBV20-1 with TRBJ2-7; 8 positions match TRBD1. Germline-derived CDR1 and CDR2 are DFQATT and SNEGSKA (reference sequence). The CDR3 spans 15 residues. Trimming took 2 bases from V and 0 from J; bases not matched to a gene: 6. CDR3 DNA: TGCAGTGCTAGACCATTCGGACAGGGCTCCTACGAGCAGTACTTC. Its protein product is CSARPFGQGSYEQYF.

This sequence joins TRBV20-1 and TRBJ2-1; 8 nucleotides match TRBD2. The CDR3 length is 14 residues. The V gene end was trimmed by 1 base and the J gene end by 9 bases; junction bases not matched to a gene: 8. Per the germline V gene, CDR1 is DFQATT and CDR2 is SNEGSKA (reference sequence). CDR3 in DNA: TGCAGTGCTAGAGGGGATCGGGGGGGCCGTGAGCAGTTCTTC. Translation: CSARGDRGGREQFF.

This clonotype was found a few times. The gene calls are TRBV3-1 and TRBJ2-5, with 14 bases aligning to TRBD2. Per germline, CDR1 LGHDT and CDR2 YNNKEL (reference sequence). The CDR3 extends over 16 amino acids. Germline trimming cut 4 bases from V and 2 bases from J; bases unmatched to any gene: 3. The DNA of the CDR3 is TGTGCCAGCAGCCTGCGGACTAGCGGGAGGCAAGAGACCCAGTACTTC. It specifies CASSLRTSGRQETQYF.

The chain is built from TRBV11-3 and TRBJ2-1; 9 bases fit TRBD2. The DNA end is a closer match to TRBJ2-7, so the J assignment may be wrong. The CDR3 covers 15 residues. Germline values: CDR1 SGHNT, CDR2 YENEEA. In DNA form, the CDR3 reads TGTGCCAGCAGCCGAAGCGGGGGGAATTACAATGAGCAGTACTTC. This codes for CASSRSGGNYNEQYF.

This clonotype was detected ten times or more. The chain recombines TRBV20-1 with TRBJ2-5; a weak D match, TRBD1 (7 bases). CDR3 length: 12 amino acids. The germline CDR1 and CDR2 sequences are DFQATT and SNEGSKA (reference sequence). V lost 5 bases and J lost 5, with 12 bases in between. The CDR3 bases are TGCAGTGCTGCAGGGGGGCGGGAGACCCAGTACTTC. Its translation: CSAAGGRETQYF.

The sample holds one count of this clonotype. The genes are TRBV20-1 and TRBJ1-4; 7 bases map to TRBD1. CDR3 length: 14 residues. Unmatched junction bases numbered 8, after V lost 3 bases and J lost 7 bases. Germline V gene sequence: CDR1 DFQATT, CDR2 SNEGSKA (reference sequence). The CDR3 nucleotides are TGCAGTGCTAGCCCGACAGGGTGGGGTGAAAAACTGTTTTTT. This translates into CSASPTGWGEKLFF.

This chain connects TRBV7-9 to TRBJ2-7; a possible D gene is TRBD1 (6 bases). The CDR3 runs to 14 residues. V shed 5 bases and J shed 2 bases, with 13 bases lying between them. Germline V gene lookup returns CDR1 SEHNR and CDR2 FQNEAQ (reference sequence). CDR3: CASSPNRAPYEQYF. The DNA for the CDR3 is TGTGCCAGCAGCCCTAACAGGGCCCCCTACGAGCAGTACTTC. Combining the CDR3 with reference TRBV7-9 and TRBJ2-7 gives the whole variable domain DTGVSQNPRHKITKRGQNVTFRCDPISEHNRLYWYRQTLGQGPEFLTYFQNEAQLEKSRLLSDRFSAERPKGSFSTLEIQRTEQGDSAMYLCASSPNRAPYEQYFGPGTRLTVT.

This clonotype was counted only a few times. The chain recombines TRBV3-1 with TRBJ2-2; D uncertain. The CDR3 totals 14 residues. Between the trimmed V and J ends, which lost 0 bases and 9 bases, there was a span of 11 bases. Germline V gives CDR1 LGHDT, CDR2 YNNKEL (reference sequence). This CDR3 is CASSQDERVRELFF. The CDR3 DNA reads TGTGCCAGCAGCCAAGATGAAAGGGTCCGGGAGCTGTTTTTT.

The gene calls are TRBV20-1 and TRBJ2-5; TRBD2 matches 15 bases. There are 17 residues in the CDR3. The V gene end was trimmed by 5 bases and the J gene end by 5 bases; junction bases not matched to a gene: 12. CDR1 is DFQATT, CDR2 SNEGSKA, per germline (reference sequence). The CDR3 sequence is CSALGTSGGKREETQYF. DNA for the CDR3: TGCAGTGCTTTGGGGACTAGCGGGGGGAAGAGAGAGGAGACCCAGTACTTC.

The rearrangement joins TRBV24-1 to TRBJ1-5; the D gene is possibly TRBD1 (5 bases). With 7 bases removed from V and 5 bases from J, the gap between germline ends came to 14 bases. Germline CDR1 reads KGHDR; CDR2 reads SFDVKD. The CDR3 is made up of 14 amino acids. Here the CDR3 DNA reads TGTGCCACCAGCCGGGGCTTAACCGATCAGCCCCAGCATTTT. This translates into CATSRGLTDQPQHF.

This chain links TRBV20-1 with TRBJ1-6; 8 bases line up with TRBD1. CDR1 is DFQATT and CDR2 is SNEGSKA in the germline V gene (reference sequence). The CDR3 spans 14 residues. V lost 6 bases, J lost 6 bases, and 7 bases stayed unmatched. The CDR3 loop is CSATQGAFNSPLHF. The CDR3 DNA reads TGCAGTGCCACGCAGGGGGCATTTAATTCACCCCTCCACTTT.

The chain recombines TRBV5-1 with TRBJ2-7; 14 bases agree with TRBD2. Looked up from germline, CDR1 is SGHRS and CDR2 is YFSETQ. This CDR3 is built from 17 residues. The V segment lost 4 bases and the J segment 7 bases; nucleotides outside the gene matches: 13. CDR3 sequence (DNA): TGCGCCAGCAGCCCTAATGGACTAGCGGGGGGTGTCTATGAGCAGTACTTC. Residues: CASSPNGLAGGVYEQYF.

This chain links TRBV3-1 with TRBJ1-2; tentative D call: TRBD1 (5 bases). The CDR3 length is 16 residues. Germline values: CDR1 LGHDT, CDR2 YNNKEL (reference sequence). Trimming shortened V by 5 bases and J by 3 bases, and 19 bases separated the two germline ends. The CDR3 reads CASSFWGRDEDYGYTF. For the CDR3, the DNA is TGTGCCAGCAGCTTTTGGGGTAGGGACGAAGACTATGGCTACACCTTC. Full variable domain (rest looked up from reference TRBV3-1 and TRBJ1-2): DTAVSQTPKYLVTQMGNDKSIKCEQNLGHDTMYWYKQDSKKFLKIMFSYNNKELIINETVPNRFSPKSPDKAHLNLHINSLELGDSAVYFCASSFWGRDEDYGYTFGSGTRLTVV.

In this sample, this clonotype turned up a few times. This chain joins TRBV20-1 and TRBJ2-1; a weak D match, TRBD1 (9 bases). Per germline, CDR1 DFQATT and CDR2 SNEGSKA (reference sequence). Trimming stripped 5 bases from V and 7 bases from J, with 15 bases between. The CDR3 sequence is 13 residues long. CDR3 nucleotide sequence: TGCAGTGCTGGCGGGGGGACAGGGAATGAGCAGTTCTTC. This encodes CSAGGGTGNEQFF.

In its sample, this clonotype was seen a few times. CDR3 nucleotide sequence: TGCGCCAGCAGCCAAGATGGGACGCAACCTCCAGGTGGTACGCAGTATTTT. Protein product: CASSQDGTQPPGGTQYF. This chain joins TRBV4-1 and TRBJ2-3; D is perhaps TRBD1 or TRBD2 (5 bases each). CDR1 and CDR2 from the germline V gene are MGHRA and YSYEKL. The CDR3 runs to 17 residues. V lost 0 bases and J 8 bases, leaving 21 bases between the germline ends.

This chain joins TRBV12-3 or TRBV12-4 and TRBJ2-1; D gene ambiguous. This CDR3 comprises 11 residues. With 7 bases removed from V and 6 bases from J, the gap between germline ends came to 7 bases. For the CDR3, the DNA is TGTGCCAGCATCTGGAGCAATGAGCAGTTCTTC. This encodes CASIWSNEQFF.

The chain recombines TRBV7-2 with TRBJ1-2; 7 nucleotides match TRBD1. V shed 5 bases, J shed 2 bases, and the junction held 5 bases outside the gene matches. Germline values: CDR1 SGHTA, CDR2 FQGNSA. The CDR3 covers 14 residues. This CDR3 is CASSQGGNNYGYTF. The CDR3 nucleotides read TGTGCCAGCAGCCAGGGGGGAAACAACTATGGCTACACCTTC. The variable domain in full, with the rest retrieved from reference TRBV7-2 and TRBJ1-2, is GAGVSQSPSNKVTEKGKDVELRCDPISGHTALYWYRQSLGQGLEFLIYFQGNSAPDKSGLPSDRFSAERTGGSVSTLTIQRTQQEDSAVYLCASSQGGNNYGYTFGSGTRLTVV.

The J gene is TRBJ2-4, the V gene TRBV3-1; D not certain. V was pared by 1 base and J by 0 bases, with 16 bases between. The CDR3 sequence is 18 residues long. CDR1 is LGHDT and CDR2 is YNNKEL in the germline V gene (reference sequence). CDR3 sequence: CASSQGNIWLLAKNIQYF. DNA of the CDR3: TGTGCCAGCAGCCAAGGAAATATTTGGCTCTTAGCCAAAAACATTCAGTACTTC.

The chain employs TRBV20-1 and TRBJ2-4; weak D call: TRBD1 (5 bases). CDR3 length: 12 amino acids. With 5 bases removed from V and 0 bases from J, the gap between germline ends came to 5 bases. The germline V gene encodes CDR1 DFQATT and CDR2 SNEGSKA (reference sequence). The CDR3: CSAGAAKNIQYF. CDR3 in DNA: TGCAGTGCTGGGGCAGCCAAAAACATTCAGTACTTC.

This clonotype has a handful of counts. V gene TRBV3-1 combines with J gene TRBJ1-5, with D unresolved. This CDR3 has 13 residues. V lost 0 bases to trimming and J lost 10 bases, with 10 bases between them. The V gene's germline CDR1 is LGHDT and CDR2 YNNKEL (reference sequence). CDR3 sequence: CASSQDYLGPQHF. CDR3 in DNA: TGTGCCAGCAGCCAAGATTATCTAGGACCCCAGCATTTT. The whole variable domain, filled in from reference TRBV3-1 and TRBJ1-5, reads DTAVSQTPKYLVTQMGNDKSIKCEQNLGHDTMYWYKQDSKKFLKIMFSYNNKELIINETVPNRFSPKSPDKAHLNLHINSLELGDSAVYFCASSQDYLGPQHFGDGTRLSIL.

The chain employs TRBV7-2 and TRBJ2-5; either TRBD1 or TRBD2 may fit D (7 bases each). The CDR3 sequence is 15 residues long. Trimming took 5 bases from V and 11 from J, leaving 24 bases between them. The V gene's germline CDR1 is SGHTA and CDR2 FQGNSA. The CDR3, as DNA: TGTGCCAGCAGCACCCAGGGGGGGGGGTACAATGAGCAGTACTTC. It specifies CASSTQGGGYNEQYF.

This chain uses TRBV4-2 with TRBJ2-3; D might be TRBD2 (5 bases). V lost 4 bases and J 2 bases, leaving 16 bases between the germline ends. The CDR3 runs 16 residues. The germline CDR1 and CDR2 sequences are LGHNA and YNFKEQ. The chain's CDR3 is CASSPEASYPTDTQYF. The CDR3 nucleotides are TGTGCCAGCAGCCCTGAGGCTAGCTACCCCACAGATACGCAGTATTTT.